This is a list of T cell receptor beta chains from one sample in a study of human CD4 T cells and Enterobacteriaceae. Profiled with immunoSEQ multiplex PCR; TCRdb holds only in-frame clones, not every one. The sample has some 30,000 clones; about 80% are singletons. The material sequenced was memory CD4+ T cells from blood. Receptors were obtained from a human donor in good health. Both conserved end residues are part of each CDR3. A D gene is named only where the DNA matches it firmly. Only part of the rows carry a size: once, few, many, or a class if the clone is expanded.

J gene	clone size	V gene	D gene	CDR3 protein	CDR3 DNA
TRBJ2-2	NA	TRBV5-4	NA	CASSLGRVTNTGELFF	TGTGCCAGCAGCTTGGGACGGGTCACGAACACCGGGGAGCTGTTTTTT
TRBJ1-4	NA	TRBV6-1	NA	CASSEYLEGSMEKLFF	TGTGCCAGCAGTGAATATCTCGAGGGAAGTATGGAAAAACTGTTTTTT
TRBJ2-7	once	TRBV6-4	TRBD1	CASSTPGQGPSYEQYF	TGTGCCAGCAGTACCCCGGGACAGGGGCCCTCCTACGAGCAGTACTTC
TRBJ1-5	NA	TRBV7-6	TRBD1	CASSLGQGVNQPQHF	TGTGCCAGCAGCCTCGGACAGGGAGTAAATCAGCCCCAGCATTTT
TRBJ2-1	NA	TRBV9	TRBD2	CASSVTSGSIYNEQFF	TGTGCCAGCAGCGTGACTAGCGGGAGCATCTACAATGAGCAGTTCTTC
TRBJ2-7	once	TRBV20-1	NA	CSARGYYEQYF	TGCAGTGCTAGGGGTTACTACGAGCAGTACTTC
TRBJ1-2	NA	TRBV18	NA	CASSPGAGRITYTF	TGTGCCAGCTCACCCGGAGCGGGGCGTATCACCTACACCTTC
TRBJ2-4	NA	TRBV19	NA	CASSIGGQLENIQYF	TGTGCCAGTAGTATAGGGGGGCAACTAGAAAACATTCAGTACTTC
TRBJ2-2	NA	TRBV7-2	TRBD2	CASSLVAGATGELFF	TGTGCCAGCAGCTTAGTAGCGGGAGCCACCGGGGAGCTGTTTTTT
TRBJ2-6	few	TRBV28	NA	CASRGGSSGANVLTF	TGTGCCAGCAGGGGAGGTAGCTCTGGGGCCAACGTCCTGACTTTC
TRBJ2-7	NA	TRBV28	TRBD1	CASSDRTGSYEQYF	TGTGCCAGCAGTGACCGGACAGGATCCTACGAGCAGTACTTC
TRBJ2-3	NA	TRBV5-4	TRBD1	CASSVTGGADTQYF	TGTGCCAGCAGCGTAACAGGGGGCGCAGATACGCAGTATTTT
TRBJ2-7	NA	TRBV6-1	TRBD1	CATSQTGAREQYF	TGTGCCACCTCACAGACAGGGGCTCGCGAGCAGTACTTC
TRBJ1-4	once	TRBV28	NA	CATNDQTQGYINEKLFF	TGTGCCACGAATGATCAGACTCAGGGGTACATTAATGAAAAACTGTTTTTT
TRBJ2-7	NA	TRBV28	TRBD1	CASSSGTAAGYEQYF	TGTGCCAGCAGCTCCGGGACAGCAGCAGGCTACGAGCAGTACTTC
TRBJ1-1	once	TRBV19	TRBD1	CASSMGQWMNTEAFF	TGTGCCAGTAGTATGGGACAGTGGATGAACACTGAAGCTTTCTTT
TRBJ2-1	NA	TRBV7-3	TRBD2	CASSRTSGDYNEQFF	TGTGCCAGCAGCCGAACTAGCGGGGACTACAATGAGCAGTTCTTC
TRBJ2-3	NA	TRBV5-1	NA	CASRPSRGEGADTQYF	TGCGCCAGCAGACCTAGCAGGGGAGAAGGAGCGGATACGCAGTATTTT
TRBJ2-1	once	TRBV7-9	NA	CASSLRGIGGNEQFF	TGTGCCAGCAGCCTGAGGGGGATAGGTGGGAATGAGCAGTTCTTC
TRBJ1-5	NA	TRBV19	NA	CASSRLTTYSNQPQHF	TGTGCCAGTAGTAGATTGACAACCTATAGCAATCAGCCCCAGCATTTT
TRBJ2-1	NA	TRBV5-8	NA	CASSTGSAYNEQFF	TGTGCCAGCAGTACCGGGAGTGCCTACAATGAGCAGTTCTTC
TRBJ1-2	NA	TRBV6-6	TRBD1	CASILKGGREGYTF	TGTGCCAGCATCCTCAAAGGGGGCCGGGAGGGCTACACCTTC
TRBJ2-7	NA	TRBV14	NA	CASSTHHRSYEQYF	TGTGCCAGCAGCACACATCACAGGTCCTACGAGCAGTACTTC
TRBJ2-5	NA	TRBV11-3	TRBD2	CASSLGAGGGEETQYF	TGTGCCAGCAGCTTAGGAGCGGGGGGCGGAGAAGAGACCCAGTACTTC
TRBJ2-7	NA	TRBV5-1	TRBD2	CASSSPGLELGYEQYF	TGCGCCAGCAGCTCTCCGGGACTAGAGCTGGGCTACGAGCAGTACTTC
TRBJ2-3	NA	TRBV11-2	TRBD1	CASSSETPGQLTDTQYF	TGTGCCAGCAGCTCGGAAACCCCGGGACAGCTCACAGATACGCAGTATTTT
TRBJ2-7	NA	TRBV27	NA	CASSSSTYEQYF	TGTGCCAGCAGTTCGTCAACCTACGAGCAGTACTTC
TRBJ1-2	NA	TRBV2	NA	CASSSRPPGYTF	TGTGCCAGCAGTTCCCGGCCCCCCGGCTACACCTTC